This T cell receptor (beta chain) originates from a study of T cells in Graves' hyperthyroidism and ophthalmopathy. In the study overall: Blood from the periphery was taken at initial diagnosis, before any treatment.

The V gene end was trimmed by 8 bases and the J gene end by 4 bases; junction bases not matched to a gene: 11. Germline CDR1 MNHEY, CDR2 SMNVEV (reference sequence). The length of the CDR3 is 15 residues. Amplification of TCR beta CDR3 regions was performed using RNA transcripts as template. First-round RT-PCR targeting the TCR CDR3 was performed with the HTBI primer set. Via MiXCR, TCRdb re-called the multiplex PCR reads, giving one row per CDR3 protein. The data hold some 620,000 distinct CDR3 sequences, with 16% observed a single time. The study defined stable Graves' hyperthyroidism as no ophthalmopathy progression within 18 months. This clonotype came up a few times. Its antigen remains unknown. Notes on the study in general: Expanded thyroid clonotypes (above 0.001) were mostly also found in blood.

The chain employs TRBV27 and TRBJ2-7; 10 positions match TRBD2. The source is a woman between 25 and 40 years old with Graves' hyperthyroidism. Material: blood. The CDR3 reads CASWPLAGVGYEQYF. The CDR3 DNA reads TGTGCCAGCTGGCCTCTAGCGGGAGTGGGGTACGAGCAGTACTTC.